This note documents a single T cell receptor (beta chain) sequence. This clonotype was seen more than once but under ten times. The antigen it recognizes is unknown. No much larger clone is present one base from it, and per-base qualities are unavailable. The sample comes from a study of response to subunit inactivated influenza vaccine (dated by TCRdb to 2016 to 2018). Regarding the study in general: To follow how T cells responded to a trivalent subunit inactivated influenza vaccine, the researchers relied on deep quantitative profiling of the T cell receptor repertoire. What the research found in general, with its limitations: According to the authors, only a limited number of new T cells may be recruited by each seasonal influenza vaccination.

The library came from RT-PCR. TCRdb names Illumina HiSeq 2500 as the instrument used. TCRdb reanalyzed the raw reads on its own, using fastp at Q25 for trimming and MiXCR for clone calling, and kept in-frame beta chains. Under each unique CDR3 protein, matching rows form one entry showing the most common genes and DNA. This sample gives 550,000 to 600,000 distinct CDR3 sequences in total; around 11% of them show up just once. Roughly a tenth of the sample goes to the ten largest clones. CDR1 and CDR2 are drawn from the germline V gene: SGHTA, FQGNSA. The V end loses 4 bases and the J end loses 4 bases, and a stretch of 16 bases separates them. The CDR3, from cysteine to phenylalanine, totals 15 residues. Only the CDR3 DNA stays, 45 bases, in frame from base 1.

The chain uses TRBV7-2 and TRBJ2-5; the best D guess is TRBD2, with 7 bases matching. The material sequenced was PBMCs from blood, taken on the day of vaccination. The clonotype comes from a man between 50 and 59 years old who received an inactivated influenza vaccine. Donor details come from another sample of the same person, matched by shared clones. The CDR3 is CASSWGGAGAETQYF. The bases are TGTGCCAGCAGCTGGGGGGGGGCAGGGGCAGAGACCCAGTACTTC.